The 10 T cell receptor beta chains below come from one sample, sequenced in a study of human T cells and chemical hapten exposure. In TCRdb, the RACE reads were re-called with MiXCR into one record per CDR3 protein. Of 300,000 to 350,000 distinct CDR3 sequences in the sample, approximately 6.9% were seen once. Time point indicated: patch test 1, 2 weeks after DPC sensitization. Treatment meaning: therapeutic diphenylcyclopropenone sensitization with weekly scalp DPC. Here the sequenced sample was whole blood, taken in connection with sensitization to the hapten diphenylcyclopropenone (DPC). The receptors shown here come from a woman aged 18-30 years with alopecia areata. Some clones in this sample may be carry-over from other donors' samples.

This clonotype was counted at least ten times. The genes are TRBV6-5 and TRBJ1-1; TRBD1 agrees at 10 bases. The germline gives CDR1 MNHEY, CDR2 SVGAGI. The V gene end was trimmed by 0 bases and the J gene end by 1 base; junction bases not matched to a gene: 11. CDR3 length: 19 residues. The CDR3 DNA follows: TGTGCCAGCAGTTACTCGAGATTGGGACAGGGGACGAGGAACACTGAAGCTTTCTTT. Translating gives CASSYSRLGQGTRNTEAFF.

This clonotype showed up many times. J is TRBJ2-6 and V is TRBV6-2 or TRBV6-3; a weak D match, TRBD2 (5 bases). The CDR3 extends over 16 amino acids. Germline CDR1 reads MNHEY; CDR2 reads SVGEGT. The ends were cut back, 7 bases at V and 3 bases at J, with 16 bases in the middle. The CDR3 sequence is CASTLTGLSGANVLTF. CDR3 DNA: TGTGCCAGCACCCTTACGGGGTTAAGTGGGGCCAACGTCCTGACTTTC.

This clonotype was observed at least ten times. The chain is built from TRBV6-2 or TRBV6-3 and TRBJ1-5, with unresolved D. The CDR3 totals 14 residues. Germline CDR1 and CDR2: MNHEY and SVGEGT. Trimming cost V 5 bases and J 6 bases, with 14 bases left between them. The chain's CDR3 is CASSTPSLSQPQHF. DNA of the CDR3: TGTGCCAGCAGTACCCCGTCGCTGAGTCAGCCCCAGCATTTT.

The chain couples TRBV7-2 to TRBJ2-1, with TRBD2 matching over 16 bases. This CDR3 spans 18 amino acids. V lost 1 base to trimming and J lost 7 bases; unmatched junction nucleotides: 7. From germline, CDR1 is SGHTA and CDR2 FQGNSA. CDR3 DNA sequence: TGTGCCAGCAGCTTAGTAGGGACTAGCGGGGGGGCCCGGAATGAGCAGTTCTTC. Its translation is CASSLVGTSGGARNEQFF.

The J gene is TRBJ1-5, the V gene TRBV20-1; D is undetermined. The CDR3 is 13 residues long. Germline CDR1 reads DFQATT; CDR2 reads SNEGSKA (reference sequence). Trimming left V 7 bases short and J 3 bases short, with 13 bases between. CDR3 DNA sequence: TGCAGTGTCAAGGACGGATTCAATCAGCCCCAGCATTTT. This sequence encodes CSVKDGFNQPQHF.

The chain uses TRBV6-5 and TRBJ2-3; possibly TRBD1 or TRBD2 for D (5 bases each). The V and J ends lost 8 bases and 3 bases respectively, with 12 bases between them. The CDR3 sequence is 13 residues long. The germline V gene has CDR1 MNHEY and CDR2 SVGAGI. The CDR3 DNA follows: TGTGCCAGCGGGGGAAAGACGACAGATACGCAGTATTTT. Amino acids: CASGGKTTDTQYF.

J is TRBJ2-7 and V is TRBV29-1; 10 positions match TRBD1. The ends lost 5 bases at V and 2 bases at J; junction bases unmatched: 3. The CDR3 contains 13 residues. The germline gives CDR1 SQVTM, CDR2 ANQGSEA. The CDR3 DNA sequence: TGCAGCGTTCGGGACAGGGGTCCCTACGAGCAGTACTTC. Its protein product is CSVRDRGPYEQYF.

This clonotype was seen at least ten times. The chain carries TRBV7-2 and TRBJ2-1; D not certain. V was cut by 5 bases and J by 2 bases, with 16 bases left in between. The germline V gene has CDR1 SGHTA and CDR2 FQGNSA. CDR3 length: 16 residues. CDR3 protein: CASSRFTDIAYNEQFF. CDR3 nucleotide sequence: TGTGCCAGCAGCCGCTTTACAGATATAGCCTACAATGAGCAGTTCTTC.

The CDR3 loop is CASSPGGPGDTQYF. Here the CDR3 DNA reads TGTGCCAGCAGCCCCGGGGGGCCGGGAGATACGCAGTATTTT. This chain connects TRBV28 to TRBJ2-3, with D possibly TRBD2 on 7 matching bases. Germline V gene lookup returns CDR1 MDHEN and CDR2 SYDVKM. The CDR3 is made up of 14 amino acids. V was cut by 6 bases and J by 5 bases, with 15 bases left in between. The whole variable domain, remainder taken from reference TRBV28 and TRBJ2-3, is DVKVTQSSRYLVKRTGEKVFLECVQDMDHENMFWYRQDPGLGLRLIYFSYDVKMKEKGDIPEGYSVSREKKERFSLILESASTNQTSMYLCASSPGGPGDTQYFGPGTRLTVL.

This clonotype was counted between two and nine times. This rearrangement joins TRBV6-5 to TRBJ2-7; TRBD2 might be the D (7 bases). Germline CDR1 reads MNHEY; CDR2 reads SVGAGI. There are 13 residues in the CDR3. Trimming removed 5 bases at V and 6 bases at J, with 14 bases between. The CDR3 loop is CASSRGGGAEQYF. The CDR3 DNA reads TGTGCCAGCAGTAGGGGGGGGGGCGCCGAGCAGTACTTC.